These 15 T cell receptor beta chains were all obtained from the same sample, sequenced in a study of T cell repertoires in cytomegalovirus infection. TCRdb passed the reads through MiXCR, listing each CDR3 protein once. The sample carries around 750,000 distinct CDR3 sequences, roughly 33% recorded once. Antigens for these TCRs are unknown. The source material was cultured CD8+ T cells from PBMCs, sampled from culture after CMV antigen stimulation. These TCRs come from a human donor in good health (CMV status not recorded). Some clones in this sample may be carry-over from other donors' samples.

This clonotype has more than one count but fewer than ten. The chain employs TRBV14 and TRBJ2-2, with 10 bases aligning to TRBD2. The germline V gene has CDR1 SGHDN and CDR2 FVKESK. The CDR3 extends over 17 amino acids. V shed 0 bases and J 4 bases; nucleotides not matched to a gene: 5. The DNA of the CDR3 is TGTGCCAGCAGCCAAGATGGAAGCGGGGGGGCCACCGGGGAGCTGTTTTTT. This gives the protein CASSQDGSGGATGELFF.

The sample holds one count of this clonotype. The V gene is TRBV7-4, the J gene TRBJ2-3, with D maybe TRBD2 (5 bases). This CDR3 has 13 residues. CDR1 and CDR2 (germline): SGHVT, SQSDAQ. The ends were cut back, 10 bases at V and 13 bases at J, with 24 bases in the middle. The CDR3 coding sequence is TGTGCCACCGCTGGGCGCGGGCTAGCCCCTGAGTATTTT. It yields the protein CATAGRGLAPEYF. The variable domain in full, with the rest retrieved from reference TRBV7-4 and TRBJ2-3, is GAGVSQSPRYKVAKRGRDVALRCDSISGHVTLYWYRQTLGQGSEVLTYSQSDAQRDKSGRPSGRFSAERPERSVSTLKIQRTEQGDSAVYLCATAGRGLAPEYFGPGTRLTVL.

This chain links TRBV10-3 with TRBJ2-5; 11 nucleotides agree with TRBD1. The CDR3 contains 12 residues. In germline, CDR1 is ENHRY, CDR2 SYGVKD. J gave up 5 bases and V 9 bases, and 2 bases lay outside the gene matches. Here the CDR3 DNA reads TGTGCCATGGGACAGGGGGGGGAGACCCAGTACTTC. Encoded protein: CAMGQGGETQYF.

This clonotype was picked up many times. V gene TRBV7-6 combines with J gene TRBJ2-3; tentatively, D is TRBD2 (6 bases). V was cut by 5 bases and J by 0 bases, with 12 bases left in between. The germline V gene has CDR1 SGHVS and CDR2 FNYEAQ. The CDR3 spans 15 residues. CDR3 region: CASSPRGFSTDTQYF. CDR3 nucleotide sequence: TGTGCCAGCAGCCCGCGGGGATTTAGCACAGATACGCAGTATTTT.

V is TRBV6-6 and J is TRBJ1-3; 8 bases fit TRBD1. The V gene's germline CDR1 is MNHNY and CDR2 SVGAGI (reference sequence). This CDR3 is built from 17 residues. The trim removed 2 bases at V and 7 bases at J, leaving 13 bases unmatched. CDR3 protein: CASSYVLSGGLPNTIYF. For the CDR3, the DNA is TGTGCCAGCAGTTACGTTTTGTCAGGGGGCTTGCCGAACACCATATATTTT.

This chain links TRBV7-8 with TRBJ2-1, with TRBD1 matching 8 bases. Germline V gene data show CDR1 as SGHVS and CDR2 as FQNEAQ. The length of the CDR3 is 16 residues. V gave up 4 bases and J gave up 2 bases; unmatched junction bases: 7. The chain's CDR3 is CASSSPTGEPYNEQFF. Written as DNA, the CDR3 is TGTGCCAGCAGCTCTCCGACAGGGGAACCCTACAATGAGCAGTTCTTC.

This clonotype was seen many times. The chain carries TRBV7-3 and TRBJ2-1, with TRBD1 matching 8 bases. CDR3 length: 17 amino acids. The germline V gene encodes CDR1 SGHTA and CDR2 FQGTGA. V lost 0 bases and J lost 3; bases outside the gene matches: 7. CDR3 coding DNA: TGTGCCAGCAGCTTAACCAATACAGGGGGGTTCTACAATGAGCAGTTCTTC. Its protein is CASSLTNTGGFYNEQFF. The whole variable domain, remainder taken from reference TRBV7-3 and TRBJ2-1, is GAGVSQTPSNKVTEKGKYVELRCDPISGHTALYWYRQSLGQGPEFLIYFQGTGAADDSGLPNDRFFAVRPEGSVSTLKIQRTERGDSAVYLCASSLTNTGGFYNEQFFGPGTRLTVL.

This clonotype was observed at least ten times. The rearrangement joins TRBV7-6 to TRBJ2-1, with 12 bases identical to TRBD2. Germline lookup yields CDR1 SGHVS and CDR2 FNYEAQ. V trimming: 1 base; J trimming: 4 bases; junction bases outside the gene matches: 2. The CDR3 length is 16 residues. CDR3 bases: TGTGCCAGCAGCTTAGGGACTAGCGGGACTTACAATGAGCAGTTCTTC. This translates into CASSLGTSGTYNEQFF. The full variable domain, with the rest looked up from reference TRBV7-6 and TRBJ2-1, is GAGVSQSPRYKVTKRGQDVALRCDPISGHVSLYWYRQALGQGPEFLTYFNYEAQQDKSGLPNDRFSAERPEGSISTLTIQRTEQRDSAMYRCASSLGTSGTYNEQFFGPGTRLTVL.

With regard to this clonotype: Likely a read error: the CDR3 ends without its conserved phenylalanine or tryptophan. This rearrangement joins TRBV7-6 to TRBJ2-7; D may match TRBD1 or TRBD2 (6 bases each). V was clipped by 3 bases and J by 9 bases, with 15 bases between them. CDR3 size: 13 residues. CDR1 and CDR2 from the germline V gene are SGHVS and FNYEAQ. The CDR3 coding sequence is TGTGCCAGCAGCTTGGGGGGCGGGTCCGGGCAGTACCTC. It specifies CASSLGGGSGQYL.

The sample holds a few counts of this clonotype. This chain connects TRBV5-5 to TRBJ2-1; perhaps D is TRBD1 or TRBD2 (5 bases each). Germline-derived CDR1 and CDR2 are SGHKS and YYEKEE (reference sequence). The CDR3 is 15 amino acids. Trimming shortened V by 5 bases and J by 7 bases, and 19 bases separated the two germline ends. The CDR3 here is CASSFPGAPGNEQFF. The CDR3 DNA reads as TGTGCCAGCAGTTTCCCCGGGGCCCCAGGGAATGAGCAGTTCTTC.

This clonotype was detected a few times. The J gene is TRBJ2-2, the V gene TRBV7-2; D possibly corresponds to TRBD1 (5 bases). This CDR3 contains 16 residues. V dropped 1 base and J dropped 6 bases, with 15 bases sitting between them. Germline assignment: CDR1 SGHTA and CDR2 FQGNSA. DNA for the CDR3: TGTGCCAGCAGCTTAGTCCAGGGTCGCTCTCCCGGGGAGCTGTTTTTT. The encoded protein is CASSLVQGRSPGELFF.

For this clonotype: The junction differs from germline at one of its ends, possibly a read error. The chain has TRBV7-1 and TRBJ1-2, with 9 bases that match TRBD1. TRBV7-1 qualifies as an ORF whose function is uncertain. This CDR3 region has 14 residues. The CDR3 loop is CVSQREDRGYGYTF. The CDR3 DNA reads TGTGTCAGCCAAAGGGAGGACAGGGGCTATGGCTACACCTTC.

The rearrangement joins TRBV2 to TRBJ2-2, with a possible D match to TRBD1 (6 bases). Between the trimmed V and J ends, which lost 2 bases and 6 bases, there was a span of 13 bases. The CDR3 has 15 amino acids. Germline CDR1 is SNHLY and CDR2 is FYNNEI. CDR3 sequence reads: CASSEPRGRSGELFF. The CDR3 coding sequence is TGTGCCAGCAGTGAACCCAGGGGAAGGTCCGGGGAGCTGTTTTTT.

This clonotype showed up just a few times. The rearrangement joins TRBV20-1 to TRBJ1-5; tentative D call: TRBD1 (5 bases). Germline CDR1 reads DFQATT; CDR2 reads SNEGSKA (reference sequence). V was cut by 4 bases and J by 0 bases, with 22 bases left in between. The CDR3 runs to 18 residues. This CDR3 is CSATPGAVGGYSNQPQHF. The CDR3 DNA follows: TGCAGTGCTACCCCCGGGGCCGTCGGGGGGTATAGCAATCAGCCCCAGCATTTT.

The chain combines TRBV29-1 with TRBJ2-1; D is undetermined. This CDR3 is built from 13 residues. Germline V CDR1 and CDR2: SQVTM, ANQGSEA. Trimming stripped 7 bases from V and 7 bases from J, with 17 bases between. The CDR3 loop is CSAFWVQLNEQFF. CDR3 nucleotides: TGCAGCGCCTTCTGGGTCCAGTTAAATGAGCAGTTCTTC.